This TCR beta chain was profiled in a study of cytomegalovirus exposure and HLA in healthy donors. Use of 60 Vbeta and 13 Jbeta primers characterized the PCR. Original processing notes: Later analysis identified 80 million to 85 million unique TCR beta chains, 9 million to 12 million shared. Data came from immunoSEQ multiplex PCR; TCRdb stores just in-frame clones and leaves some out. D and trimming were read from the DNA, whereas the V and J calls and clone size are those reported in that table. The table has roughly 190,000 clones, about an eighth seen once. Sequenced: PBMCs. The clonotype originates from a man in his fifties or sixties in good health and CMV-seropositive.

The CDR3 is CASSGALSAGNTIYF. CDR3 in DNA: TGTGCCAGCAGCGGCGCCCTATCGGCTGGAAACACCATATATTTT. This chain connects TRBV9 to TRBJ1-3, with D uncertain. The CDR3 contains 15 residues. Germline-derived CDR1 and CDR2 are SGDLS and YYNGEE. Trimming cost V 3 bases and J 2 bases, with 12 bases left between them.